Presented here are 17 T cell receptor beta chains from one specimen sequenced in a study of cytomegalovirus exposure and HLA in healthy donors. The PCR contained 60 Vbeta and 13 Jbeta primers. Profiled with immunoSEQ multiplex PCR; TCRdb holds only in-frame clones, not every one. In the table there are roughly 140,000 clones, approximately 80% of which are singletons. The sample comprised PBMCs. The receptors derive from a man between 35 and 55 years old in good health and CMV-seronegative.

This chain connects TRBV18 to TRBJ2-5, with D tentatively TRBD1 (5 bases). V was cut by 2 bases and J by 2 bases, with 6 bases left in between. The germline gives CDR1 KGHSH, CDR2 LQKENI. The CDR3 has 13 amino acids. The CDR3 sequence: CASSPDSQETQYF. The CDR3, as DNA: TGTGCCAGCTCACCAGACAGTCAAGAGACCCAGTACTTC.

This clone turned up a few times. This chain links TRBV27 with TRBJ1-5; 10 bases map to TRBD1. The CDR3 covers 14 residues. Looked up from germline, CDR1 is MNHEY and CDR2 is SMNVEV (reference sequence). V was clipped by 6 bases and J by 6 bases; unmatched bases: 5. The CDR3 region is CASRAGQGFQPQHF. The CDR3 region has the DNA TGTGCCAGCAGGGCGGGACAGGGGTTTCAGCCCCAGCATTTT.

V usage is TRBV11-2 and J usage is TRBJ2-4; the match to TRBD1 covers 7 bases. V lost 1 base to trimming and J lost 1 base; unmatched junction nucleotides: 1. The CDR3 sequence is 15 residues long. Germline V gives CDR1 SGHAT, CDR2 FQNNGV. CDR3 DNA sequence: TGTGCCAGCAGCTTAGGAGGGGGCGCCAAAAACATTCAGTACTTC. As protein: CASSLGGGAKNIQYF.

Only a few counts were recorded for this clone. This sequence joins TRBV6-5 and TRBJ1-1, with 10 bases identical to TRBD1. Trimming at V came to 6 bases and at J to 3 bases, leaving 4 bases not matched to a gene. Germline V CDR1 and CDR2: MNHEY, SVGAGI. CDR3 size: 14 residues. The CDR3 sequence is CASRTGGADTEAFF. In nucleotides, the CDR3 is TGTGCCAGCAGGACAGGGGGCGCGGACACTGAAGCTTTCTTT.

CDR3 protein: CASSVGTARQAFF. CDR3 sequence (DNA): TGTGCCAGCAGCGTAGGGACAGCCAGGCAAGCTTTCTTT. V usage is TRBV9 and J usage is TRBJ1-1; TRBD1 might be the D (6 bases). Germline CDR1 SGDLS, CDR2 YYNGEE. The CDR3 consists of 13 residues. Deletions cut 0 bases from V and 9 bases from J, with 12 bases between.

About this clone: Here the CDR3 omits its conserved ending phenylalanine or tryptophan, so a read error is the likely source. This rearrangement joins TRBV5-1 to TRBJ1-2; 7 positions match TRBD1. Germline V CDR1 and CDR2: SGHRS, YFSETQ. The CDR3 covers 13 residues. V lost 4 bases to trimming and J lost 8 bases; unmatched junction nucleotides: 8. The DNA of the CDR3 is TGCGCCAGCAGCATCCTGACAGGGCAAGGCTACACCGTC. Protein product: CASSILTGQGYTV.

This clone was detected only once. V and J are TRBV15 and TRBJ1-4; no clear D gene. The V and J ends lost 3 bases and 7 bases respectively, with 6 bases between them. The CDR3 extends over 12 amino acids. The germline CDR1 and CDR2 sequences are LNHNV and YYDKDF (reference sequence). The CDR3, as DNA: TGTGCCACCAGCAGTAGTAGTGAAAAACTGTTTTTT. It specifies CATSSSSEKLFF.

This chain uses TRBV12-5 with TRBJ2-2, with D possibly matching TRBD2 (7 bases). The CDR3 is 18 residues long. Trimming shortened V by 5 bases and J by 4 bases, and 23 bases separated the two germline ends. Germline V gene data show CDR1 as LGHNT and CDR2 as FRNRAP. CDR3 coding DNA: TGTGCTAGTGGTCTTTGGGGGGGGCTAGCGAATACCACCGGGGAGCTGTTTTTT. Its translation is CASGLWGGLANTTGELFF.

This sequence joins TRBV9 and TRBJ2-1, with TRBD2 matching over 7 bases. CDR3 size: 16 residues. Germline values: CDR1 SGDLS, CDR2 YYNGEE. Trimming took 4 bases from V and 7 from J; bases not matched to a gene: 14. This chain's CDR3 is CASSSDPRGFWNEQFF. CDR3 DNA sequence: TGTGCCAGCAGCTCCGACCCGCGGGGGTTTTGGAATGAGCAGTTCTTC.

This clone was recorded once. The J gene is TRBJ1-1, the V gene TRBV5-1; TRBD1 is a possible D gene (5 bases). Trimming shortened V by 0 bases and J by 5 bases, and 11 bases separated the two germline ends. This CDR3 spans 14 amino acids. Germline CDR1 reads SGHRS; CDR2 reads YFSETQ. The CDR3 sequence: CASSLAQGWTEAFF. CDR3 bases: TGCGCCAGCAGCTTGGCTCAGGGTTGGACTGAAGCTTTCTTT.

The genes are TRBV5-8 and TRBJ1-5; 9 bases are a match to TRBD1. Germline lookup yields CDR1 SGHTS and CDR2 YDEGEE. V was pared by 6 bases and J by 2 bases, with 6 bases of the junction left unmatched. The CDR3 has 15 residues. The CDR3 DNA is TGTGCCAGCACCTGGGACAGGGTTGGCAATCAGCCCCAGCATTTT. The encoded protein is CASTWDRVGNQPQHF.

As concerns this clone: Other DNA sequences within the sample encode an identical CDR3. This rearrangement joins TRBV6-6 to TRBJ1-1, with 8 bases identical to TRBD1. With 2 bases clipped from V and 1 base from J, the junction kept 3 bases outside the gene matches. The CDR3 loop spans 15 amino acids. Germline V CDR1 and CDR2: MNHNY, SVGAGI (reference sequence). CDR3 coding DNA: TGTGCCAGCAGTTACCAGGGGGCTCCGAACACTGAAGCTTTCTTT. It codes for CASSYQGAPNTEAFF.

The chain is built from TRBV5-4 and TRBJ2-2, with 9 bases matching TRBD1. The CDR3 has 16 residues. From germline, CDR1 is SGHNT and CDR2 YYREEE (reference sequence). V dropped 4 bases and J dropped 6; count of bases not matched to a gene: 10. The CDR3 here is CASSEPGQGGAGELFF. In DNA form, the CDR3 reads TGTGCCAGCAGCGAACCGGGACAGGGAGGAGCCGGGGAGCTGTTTTTT.

The V and J genes are TRBV27 and TRBJ2-7, with 11 bases aligning to TRBD2. The CDR3 is made up of 19 amino acids. V was pared by 4 bases and J by 4 bases, with 18 bases of the junction left unmatched. CDR1 and CDR2 (germline): MNHEY, SMNVEV (reference sequence). CDR3 DNA: TGTGCCAGCAGTTCGGAGACTAGCGGGGCTAGTCAGCGGGGATACGAGCAGTACTTC. Its translation: CASSSETSGASQRGYEQYF.

The chain is built from TRBV5-6 and TRBJ2-5; a weak D match, TRBD2 (7 bases). The CDR3 covers 14 residues. Germline V lookup: CDR1 SGHDT, CDR2 YYEEEE. The germline V and J ends were trimmed by 4 bases and 9 bases, with 19 bases remaining between them. CDR3 sequence: CASSPPGGPGSQYF. The DNA of the CDR3 is TGTGCCAGCAGCCCCCCCGGGGGGCCAGGGTCCCAGTACTTC.

The chain links TRBV29-1 to TRBJ1-3, with D uncertain. The CDR3 consists of 13 residues. CDR1 SQVTM and CDR2 ANQGSEA come from the germline V gene. The V gene lost 5 bases and the J gene lost 2 bases, with 10 bases spanning the gap. In DNA, the CDR3 is TGCAGCGTTTTTGGCGGAACTGGAAACACCATATATTTT. Its translation is CSVFGGTGNTIYF.

J is TRBJ1-1 and V is TRBV30, with TRBD1 matching 9 bases. The CDR3 is made up of 17 amino acids. The trim removed 7 bases at V and 1 base at J, leaving 16 bases unmatched. CDR1 and CDR2 (germline): GTSNPN, SVGIG (reference sequence). The CDR3 protein is CASPGTGLGRRNTEAFF. The CDR3 coding sequence is TGTGCCTCTCCCGGGACAGGGCTCGGGAGGCGGAACACTGAAGCTTTCTTT. Combining the CDR3 with reference TRBV30 and TRBJ1-1 gives the whole variable domain SQTIHQWPATLVQPVGSPLSLECTVEGTSNPNLYWYRQAAGRGLQLLFYSVGIGQISSEVPQNLSASRPQDRQFILSSKKLLLSDSGFYLCASPGTGLGRRNTEAFFGQGTRLTVV.